Included here is one T cell receptor (beta chain) sequence, with context. Its matching antigen is unknown. Sequencing was performed with immunoSEQ multiplex PCR; in TCRdb, only in-frame clones are kept and a portion is missing. The data show some 290,000 clones, with about 82% seen just once and roughly 2% held by the top ten. These data originate in a study of Ad26.COV2.S vaccination and SARS-CoV-2 variants. Looking at the study overall: Trial arm assignment for the donor was COV1001 Ad26.COV2.S.

The study, taken as a whole, reports: A substantial breadth of spike-specific CD8+ and CD4+ T cell responses after vaccination has been reported.

Trimming removed 4 bases from V and 6 bases from J, with 19 bases in between. CDR1 and CDR2 (germline): LNHDA, SQIVND (reference sequence). This CDR3 is built from 15 residues. The treatment: some 20 received Ad26.COV2.S at low or high dose, single or two shots; 5 received placebo; per-sample allocation not given. It was on day 63 after the first vaccine or placebo injection that samples were taken. Recruitment in Boston yielded a donor of adult age, 18-55 years. This clonotype was obtained from a person aged 18-65 years who received the Ad26.COV2.S COVID-19 vaccine or a placebo. The J gene is TRBJ2-7, the V gene TRBV19; maybe TRBD1 (7 bases). The material was peripheral blood, obtained in a trial of Ad26.COV2.S vaccine versus placebo. The CDR3 DNA reads as TGTGCCAGTAGTAACGGGGGAAGGGGGCTACGCGAGCAGTACTTC. Its protein is CASSNGGRGLREQYF. The full variable domain, its missing parts supplied by reference TRBV19 and TRBJ2-7, is DGGITQSPKYLFRKEGQNVTLSCEQNLNHDAMYWYRQDPGQGLRLIYYSQIVNDFQKGDIAEGYSVSREKKESFPLTVTSAQKNPTAFYLCASSNGGRGLREQYFGPGTRLTVT.